Listed below are T cell receptor beta chains from one sample, sequenced in a study of blood T cells in healthy people across ages. In TCRdb, the 5' RACE reads were re-called with MiXCR into one record per CDR3 protein. The profile shows about 1,400,000 distinct CDR3 sequences, 40% to 50% of them singletons. Material for sequencing was blood. The receptors stem from a woman between 18 and 30 years old in good health. Each CDR3 is given with its conserved first and last residue. The order of the fields is V gene, CDR3 protein.

v_call: TRBV6-5; cdr3_aa: CASKTGSRPTDTQYF
v_call: TRBV4-1; cdr3_aa: CASSGLAGGASNEQFF
v_call: TRBV5-1; cdr3_aa: CASQTQTQSSYNEQFF
v_call: TRBV20-1; cdr3_aa: CSGELREQETQFF
v_call: TRBV10-3; cdr3_aa: CAIGKVNLNTGELFF
v_call: TRBV24-1; cdr3_aa: CATSDLLGYEQYF
v_call: TRBV5-1; cdr3_aa: CASSPGGTNMNTEAFF
v_call: TRBV5-1; cdr3_aa: CATAGSWERSYNGQFF
v_call: TRBV6-4; cdr3_aa: CASSEGPGQGFHEQFF
v_call: TRBV19; cdr3_aa: CASRSRGGLDTQYF
v_call: TRBV13; cdr3_aa: CASSPTGQGTNTGELFF
v_call: TRBV4-1; cdr3_aa: CASSPYFGGNQPQHF
v_call: TRBV2; cdr3_aa: CASSPQGQLYNEQFF
v_call: TRBV12-3/TRBV12-4; cdr3_aa: CASSFGTSVETQYF
v_call: TRBV28; cdr3_aa: CASSLYNSPLHF
v_call: TRBV29-1; cdr3_aa: CSVVMVDTQYF
v_call: TRBV7-9; cdr3_aa: CASSPRGIVVGGEQFF
v_call: TRBV27; cdr3_aa: CASRGTGGTNQPQHF
v_call: TRBV7-2; cdr3_aa: CASSFSVGGGTQETQFF
v_call: TRBV12-3/TRBV12-4; cdr3_aa: CASSIAGVGVNEQFF
v_call: TRBV3-1; cdr3_aa: CASSLRTARNEQYF
v_call: TRBV7-2; cdr3_aa: CASSRWGGSTDTQYF
v_call: TRBV5-1; cdr3_aa: CASVPTSGPHYEQYF
v_call: TRBV7-2; cdr3_aa: CASSPSGLAGNNEQFF
v_call: TRBV3-1; cdr3_aa: CASSQEGRGGGTEAFF
v_call: TRBV7-2; cdr3_aa: CASSPPPGTGYEQYF
v_call: TRBV18; cdr3_aa: CASSPPMRGRDEQYF
v_call: TRBV5-1; cdr3_aa: CASSLSVANEQFF
v_call: TRBV2; cdr3_aa: CASSQRVGVSSYNEQFF
v_call: TRBV11-2; cdr3_aa: CASSLDSYRGGRPQYF
v_call: TRBV7-9; cdr3_aa: CAGSLARGIGETGELFF
v_call: TRBV5-1; cdr3_aa: CASSLPGGPSYEQYF
v_call: TRBV6-6; cdr3_aa: CASSSTLGLAGNNEQYF
v_call: TRBV6-5; cdr3_aa: CASSHGTGGDTYEQYF
v_call: TRBV15; cdr3_aa: CATSSLRVNEQYF
v_call: TRBV20-1; cdr3_aa: CGAREGQPYGYTF
v_call: TRBV7-2; cdr3_aa: CASSLGIAWDPSYEQYF
v_call: TRBV5-5; cdr3_aa: CASTSPGDQLNTEAFF
v_call: TRBV20-1; cdr3_aa: CSAGDGNSYNEQFF
v_call: TRBV5-1; cdr3_aa: CASNSRTSGHNEQFF
v_call: TRBV4-1; cdr3_aa: CASSQERTGTGNEKLFF